This TCR beta chain originates from a study of regulatory T cells in long-lasting Graves disease. Arm-PCR of CDR3 regions and iRepertoire HTBI primers were the basis on which TCR beta libraries were built. TCRdb reprocessed the multiplex PCR reads with MiXCR, giving one entry per CDR3 protein. The repertoire holds roughly 300,000 distinct CDR3 sequences, with roughly a fifth as singletons. Time point: persistent/refractory GD, antithyroid drugs over 5 years with positive TRAb. PBMCs provided the RNA from which the TCR library was made. V lost 5 bases, J lost 7 bases, and 3 bases stayed unmatched. The CDR3 is 14 residues long. The V gene's germline CDR1 is MNHNS and CDR2 SASEGT. A few counts support this clonotype.

Source: peripheral blood mononuclear cells (PBMCs), taken when the disease was refractory, from a patient treated with antithyroid drugs. V gene TRBV6-1 combines with J gene TRBJ1-6; 9 bases agree with TRBD1. The receptor comes from a female donor with Graves disease. CDR3 protein: CASSIDRGNSPLHF. The CDR3 DNA reads as TGTGCCAGCAGTATCGACAGGGGGAATTCACCCCTCCACTTT.